These T cell receptor beta chains were read from a single sample in a study of T cells after yellow fever vaccination. One entry per CDR3 protein, called by TCRdb with MiXCR from the 5' RACE reads. In the table there are about 220,000 distinct CDR3 sequences, about 3% of which are singletons. Sample: CD4+ T cells sorted from PBMCs, taken 10 days after the yellow fever booster vaccination. These receptors were collected from a man between 18 and 29 years old who received the YFV17D yellow fever vaccine. Both conserved end residues are part of each CDR3. A D gene is named only where the DNA matches it firmly. The size entry is marked missing in some rows and otherwise reads once, few, many or a size class.

v_call	j_call	d_call	clone_size	cdr3_aa	cdr3_nt
TRBV5-1	TRBJ1-2	TRBD1	many	CASSLYQGAPGYTF	TGCGCCAGCAGCTTGTACCAGGGGGCGCCTGGCTACACCTTC
TRBV27	TRBJ2-5	.	many	CASSRTSQETQYF	TGTGCCAGCAGTCGAACATCGCAAGAGACCCAGTACTTC
TRBV19	TRBJ1-1	.	many	CASRQGSGNTEAFF	TGTGCCAGTAGACAGGGAAGTGGGAACACTGAAGCTTTCTTT
TRBV5-1	TRBJ1-2	.	.	CASSSDEGGYTF	TGCGCCAGCAGCTCCGACGAGGGAGGCTACACCTTC
TRBV6-5	TRBJ2-7	.	.	CASRKHQRSSYEQYF	TGTGCCAGCAGAAAACACCAAAGGTCCTCCTACGAGCAGTACTTC
TRBV6-6	TRBJ1-1	.	.	CASSLKTENTEAFF	TGTGCCAGCAGTTTAAAGACAGAGAACACTGAAGCTTTCTTT
TRBV2	TRBJ2-3	TRBD2	.	CASGLAGGPTQYF	TGTGCCAGCGGACTAGCGGGGGGGCCGACGCAGTATTTT
TRBV13	TRBJ1-1	.	few	CASNLYPRSTEAFF	TGTGCCAGCAACCTTTATCCGCGCTCCACTGAAGCTTTCTTT
TRBV4-1	TRBJ2-5	.	many	CASSQDPRARGETQYF	TGCGCCAGCAGCCAAGACCCCCGGGCCCGGGGTGAGACCCAGTACTTC
TRBV4-3	TRBJ2-3	.	few	CASSQDANTDTQYF	TGCGCCAGCAGCCAAGATGCGAACACAGATACGCAGTATTTT
TRBV20-1	TRBJ1-2	.	few	CSAYDGNYGYTF	TGCAGTGCCTACGACGGTAACTATGGCTACACCTTC
TRBV11-2	TRBJ1-1	TRBD1	many	CASSLNRGEAFF	TGTGCCAGCAGCTTAAACAGGGGTGAAGCTTTCTTT
TRBV4-1	TRBJ1-1	TRBD1	many	CASSQAPGGFSEAFF	TGCGCCAGCAGCCAAGCACCAGGGGGCTTCTCTGAAGCTTTCTTT
TRBV7-2	TRBJ1-6	.	many	CASSNQGYNSPLHF	TGTGCCAGCAGCAACCAGGGGTATAATTCACCCCTCCACTTT
TRBV29-1	TRBJ2-1	.	many	CSVLPRRDSYNEQFF	TGCAGCGTCCTACCCCGGAGGGATTCCTACAATGAGCAGTTCTTC
TRBV12-3/TRBV12-4	TRBJ2-3	TRBD1	many	CASSYRTGVDTQYF	TGTGCCAGCAGTTACCGGACAGGGGTGGATACGCAGTATTTT
TRBV3-1	TRBJ1-5	.	many	CASSQMAGSNQPQHF	TGTGCCAGCAGCCAGATGGCAGGTAGCAATCAGCCCCAGCATTTT
TRBV20-1	TRBJ2-1	.	.	CSARVPGNEQFF	TGCAGTGCTAGAGTCCCGGGGAATGAGCAGTTCTTC
TRBV5-1	TRBJ2-3	TRBD2	many	CASSLEGLTSTDTQYF	TGCGCCAGCAGCTTGGAGGGACTAACTAGCACAGATACGCAGTATTTT
TRBV7-8	TRBJ2-3	.	many	CASSQVRVRDTDTQYF	TGTGCCAGCAGCCAGGTACGGGTCCGCGACACAGATACGCAGTATTTT
TRBV4-3	TRBJ1-1	.	many	CASSHLNSGDTEAFF	TGCGCCAGCAGCCACCTGAACTCAGGGGATACTGAAGCTTTCTTT
TRBV2	TRBJ2-3	.	many	CASSEGGATSTDTQYF	TGTGCCAGCAGTGAAGGGGGTGCGACAAGCACAGATACGCAGTATTTT
TRBV5-1	TRBJ2-1	.	.	CASSSSGSNEQFF	TGCGCCAGCAGCTCTTCAGGGTCCAATGAGCAGTTCTTC
TRBV7-9	TRBJ1-1	.	few	CASSLRVTAEAFF	TGTGCCAGCAGCTTGAGGGTCACGGCTGAAGCTTTCTTT
TRBV20-1	TRBJ1-1	TRBD1	.	CSAPGQSNTEAFF	TGCAGTGCCCCGGGACAGTCGAACACTGAAGCTTTCTTT
TRBV6-5	TRBJ2-7	.	few	CASSYSSGLGSNEQYF	TGTGCCAGCAGTTACTCGTCAGGGTTAGGTTCCAACGAGCAGTACTTC
TRBV9	TRBJ1-5	.	many	CASTEVYLGGALNQPQHF	TGTGCCAGCACCGAGGTGTACCTGGGTGGGGCCCTTAATCAGCCCCAGCATTTT
TRBV5-4	TRBJ2-5	TRBD1	few	CASSPSPLSPRDSQETQYF	TGTGCCAGCAGCCCGAGCCCGCTCTCCCCTCGGGACAGCCAAGAGACCCAGTACTTC
TRBV7-2	TRBJ1-1	TRBD1	many	CASSPTTGRAFF	TGTGCCAGCAGCCCAACGACAGGGAGAGCTTTCTTT
TRBV6-2/TRBV6-3	TRBJ2-7	.	many	CASTDGYEQYF	TGTGCCAGCACAGACGGCTACGAGCAGTACTTC
TRBV5-1	TRBJ2-1	TRBD1	.	CASRRQGYNEQFF	TGCGCCAGCAGGCGACAGGGTTACAATGAGCAGTTCTTC
TRBV4-1	TRBJ1-1	.	many	CASSQDLGRRNTEAFF	TGCGCCAGCAGCCAAGATTTGGGCAGACGAAACACTGAAGCTTTCTTT
TRBV28	TRBJ1-4	.	.	CASSLTIEKLFF	TGTGCCAGCAGTTTAACGATTGAAAAACTGTTTTTT
TRBV7-3	TRBJ1-2	.	many	CASSLEHNYGYTF	TGTGCCAGCAGCTTAGAGCACAACTATGGCTACACCTTC
TRBV4-3	TRBJ2-7	.	many	CASSPNPGTFYEQYF	TGCGCCAGCAGCCCCAATCCCGGGACTTTCTACGAGCAGTACTTC
TRBV7-2	TRBJ1-1	TRBD1	many	CASSLDRGNTEAFF	TGTGCCAGCAGCTTAGACAGGGGGAACACTGAAGCTTTCTTT
TRBV29-1	TRBJ1-4	.	many	CSAWVGKLFF	TGCAGCGCATGGGTCGGAAAACTGTTTTTT
TRBV4-1	TRBJ2-3	TRBD1	many	CASSQRTGVADTQYF	TGCGCCAGCAGCCAGCGGACAGGGGTCGCAGATACGCAGTATTTT
TRBV5-1	TRBJ2-3	.	many	CASSSLTAGSTDTQYF	TGCGCCAGCAGCTCCCTTACAGCGGGTAGCACAGATACGCAGTATTTT
TRBV6-2/TRBV6-3	TRBJ1-5	TRBD1	few	CASSYRGTGLWFNQPQHF	TGTGCCAGCAGTTACCGCGGGACAGGGCTTTGGTTCAATCAGCCCCAGCATTTT
TRBV24-1	TRBJ1-2	.	few	CATSDSNRRSYGYTF	TGTGCCACCAGTGATTCCAACAGGAGGAGCTATGGCTACACCTTC
TRBV6-5	TRBJ1-2	.	.	CASSYSQGYGYTF	TGTGCCAGCAGTTACTCGCAGGGCTATGGCTACACCTTC
TRBV11-2	TRBJ2-3	.	many	CASSLVRSTDTQYF	TGTGCCAGCAGCTTAGTCAGGAGCACAGATACGCAGTATTTT
TRBV10-3	TRBJ1-3	TRBD1	.	CAIRTGTGNTIYF	TGTGCCATCAGGACAGGGACTGGAAACACCATATATTTT
TRBV12-3/TRBV12-4	TRBJ2-1	TRBD2	many	CASIDLAGGLNEQFF	TGTGCCAGCATCGATCTAGCGGGGGGTTTGAATGAGCAGTTCTTC
TRBV3-1	TRBJ1-1	.	many	CASSQDNQNTEAFF	TGTGCCAGCAGCCAAGATAATCAGAACACTGAAGCTTTCTTT
TRBV28	TRBJ2-3	.	.	CASSPLSRGVSTDTQYF	TGTGCCAGCAGCCCGCTTTCTCGGGGAGTCAGCACAGATACGCAGTATTTT
TRBV6-2/TRBV6-3	TRBJ1-6	.	many	CASSYRLRSPLHF	TGTGCCAGCAGTTACCGCCTCCGGTCACCCCTCCACTTT
TRBV7-3	TRBJ1-6	TRBD1	.	CASSHSGQIYSPLHF	TGTGCCAGCAGCCATTCGGGACAGATCTATTCACCCCTCCACTTT
TRBV20-1	TRBJ2-3	.	few	CSASSSVTDTQYF	TGCAGTGCTTCTTCGTCCGTCACAGATACGCAGTATTTT
TRBV10-3	TRBJ1-1	TRBD1	few	CAISDQGAGNTEAFF	TGTGCCATCAGTGACCAGGGGGCTGGGAACACTGAAGCTTTCTTT